These 26 T cell receptor beta chains were all obtained from the same sample, sequenced in a study of T cell responses to AZD1222 COVID-19 vaccine (dated by TCRdb to about 2021). The time point label, read with the paper, signifies: about 28 days (+/-7) after the second vaccine dose. The library was made by the immunoSEQ multiplex PCR assay. TCRdb obtained this table from immuneACCESS and retained in-frame rearrangements with V and J assigned. These tables miss some clones; where compared with another copy, unresolved V genes account for less than half of the shortfall, and the remainder is unexplained. This sample comprises approximately 300,000 clones, around 93% of them detected only once. Together, the top ten hold roughly 0.6% of the sample. Sequenced here: peripheral blood, sampled 28 days after the second AZD1222 dose. The source is an adult who received the AZD1222 COVID-19 vaccine.

The count of this clone is one. The chain has TRBV12-5 and TRBJ1-2; D ambiguous. The CDR3 is 14 amino acids. The V end was cut by 0 bases, the J end by 4 bases, with 9 bases between. CDR1 LGHNT and CDR2 FRNRAP come from the germline V gene. The CDR3 DNA reads TGTGCTAGTGGTTTGGTACCCGGGCCCTATGGCTACACCTTC. It encodes CASGLVPGPYGYTF.

This clone was seen once. This chain connects TRBV24-1 to TRBJ2-3; D ambiguous. This CDR3 region has 13 residues. Germline V CDR1 and CDR2: KGHDR, SFDVKD. The V gene lost 9 bases and the J gene lost 1 base, with 10 bases spanning the gap. In DNA, the CDR3 is TGTGCCACCCGAGATACGGGCACAGATACGCAGTATTTT. This sequence encodes CATRDTGTDTQYF.

This chain joins TRBV7-9 and TRBJ2-2; D gene uncertain. The V and J ends lost 2 bases and 3 bases respectively, with 7 bases between them. This CDR3 has 14 residues. Per germline, CDR1 SEHNR and CDR2 FQNEAQ (reference sequence). This chain's CDR3 is CASSLFGDTGELFF. In DNA form, the CDR3 reads TGTGCCAGCAGCTTATTTGGGGACACCGGGGAGCTGTTTTTT.

The V gene is TRBV2, the J gene TRBJ2-1; 12 bases map to TRBD2. V shed 2 bases and J 7 bases; nucleotides not matched to a gene: 3. Per the germline V gene, CDR1 is SNHLY and CDR2 is FYNNEI. There are 15 residues in the CDR3. For the CDR3, the DNA is TGTGCCAGCAGTGAACTAGCGGGGGGGAGGAATGAGCAGTTCTTC. Translating it yields CASSELAGGRNEQFF.

Turning to this clone: This specimen includes other DNA sequences encoding the same CDR3. This sequence joins TRBV12-3 or TRBV12-4 and TRBJ1-2, with 7 bases aligning to TRBD1. The V gene end was trimmed by 5 bases and the J gene end by 5 bases; junction bases not matched to a gene: 5. This CDR3 is built from 13 residues. The CDR3 DNA reads as TGTGCCAGCAGTCCGGGACAGTTTTATGGCTACACCTTC. It yields the protein CASSPGQFYGYTF.

V gene TRBV24-1 combines with J gene TRBJ2-1, with 9 bases fitting TRBD1. CDR1 and CDR2 (germline): KGHDR, SFDVKD. The CDR3 runs to 15 residues. J gave up 7 bases and V 4 bases, and 7 bases lay outside the gene matches. Written as DNA, the CDR3 is TGTGCCACCAGTGACCTCGGGACAGGGAAGAATGAGCAGTTCTTC. Amino acid sequence: CATSDLGTGKNEQFF.

The chain has TRBV4-2 and TRBJ2-4, with D perhaps matching TRBD1 or TRBD2 (6 bases each). Germline V gene data show CDR1 as LGHNA and CDR2 as YNFKEQ. The CDR3 runs 18 residues. Trimming pared 1 base from V and 0 bases from J, leaving 16 bases between. CDR3 sequence reads: CASSQGGGGPIAKNIQYF. In nucleotides, the CDR3 is TGTGCCAGCAGCCAAGGAGGAGGGGGGCCCATAGCCAAAAACATTCAGTACTTC.

This rearrangement joins TRBV6-5 to TRBJ1-2, with 8 bases lining up with TRBD1. The J segment lost 8 bases and the V segment lost 6 bases, leaving 8 bases of the junction unmatched. CDR3 length equals 13 residues. CDR1 and CDR2 from the germline V gene are MNHEY and SVGAGI. CDR3 sequence reads: CASRQIAGGGYTF. The CDR3, as DNA: TGTGCCAGCAGACAAATCGCAGGGGGCGGCTACACCTTC.

The rearrangement joins TRBV4-2 to TRBJ2-7, with 7 positions matching TRBD2. This CDR3 is built from 15 residues. Germline V gene data show CDR1 as LGHNA and CDR2 as YNFKEQ. V shed 3 bases, J shed 2 bases, and the junction held 7 bases outside the gene matches. The DNA for the CDR3 is TGTGCCAGCAGCCAGGGGCTAGCGGTTCCCTACGAGCAGTACTTC. Amino acids: CASSQGLAVPYEQYF.

The rearrangement links TRBV6-6 to TRBJ2-4; 7 bases map to TRBD1. J was trimmed by 2 bases and V by 6 bases; bases with no gene match: 10. The CDR3 consists of 16 residues. Germline V gene lookup returns CDR1 MNHNY and CDR2 SVGAGI (reference sequence). The CDR3 sequence: CASSDRQGRSKNIQYF. As DNA, the CDR3 is TGTGCCAGCAGCGACAGACAGGGAAGGTCCAAAAACATTCAGTACTTC.

In this sample, this clone turned up once. V usage is TRBV4-3 and J usage is TRBJ2-2; D is undetermined. The V end lost 3 bases, the J end lost 1 base, and 6 bases lay between the germline ends. Germline-derived CDR1 and CDR2 are LGHNA and YSLEER. The CDR3 extends over 14 amino acids. The CDR3 DNA reads as TGCGCCAGCAGCCAGTGGCAGAACACCGGGGAGCTGTTTTTT. It is translated as CASSQWQNTGELFF.

The rearrangement uses TRBV11-2 and TRBJ1-4; 12 bases align to TRBD1. From germline, CDR1 is SGHAT and CDR2 FQNNGV. The V gene end was trimmed by 4 bases and the J gene end by 8 bases; junction bases not matched to a gene: 5. The CDR3 is 15 residues long. The CDR3 protein is CASSSGTGGLEKLFF. DNA of the CDR3: TGTGCCAGCAGCTCGGGGACAGGGGGCTTGGAAAAACTGTTTTTT.

The J gene is TRBJ2-2, the V gene TRBV2, with D possibly being TRBD2 (5 bases). The length of the CDR3 is 13 residues. In germline, CDR1 is SNHLY, CDR2 FYNNEI. With 8 bases removed from V and 7 bases from J, the gap between germline ends came to 14 bases. Here the CDR3 DNA reads TGTGCCAGCCACCCGGGAATCCGCGGGGAGCTGTTTTTT. Amino acid sequence: CASHPGIRGELFF.

The rearrangement uses TRBV19 and TRBJ1-6, with a weak D call TRBD1 (5 bases). Germline V gene sequence: CDR1 LNHDA, CDR2 SQIVND (reference sequence). V dropped 6 bases and J dropped 7 bases, with 16 bases sitting between them. This CDR3 comprises 15 residues. CDR3 in DNA: TGTGCCAGTAGCCCCCGCGGGGCCGGGAATTCACCCCTCCACTTT. This codes for CASSPRGAGNSPLHF.

The genes are TRBV5-1 and TRBJ2-1; D is perhaps TRBD1 (6 bases). V lost 1 base, J lost 6 bases, and 11 bases lay in between. Germline CDR1 is SGHRS and CDR2 is YFSETQ. The CDR3 loop spans 14 amino acids. The CDR3 bases are TGCGCCAGCAGCTTGCCTGGACAGTCCAATGAGCAGTTCTTC. Translating gives CASSLPGQSNEQFF.

The rearrangement uses TRBV6-5 and TRBJ2-7, with D perhaps matching TRBD1 or TRBD2 (5 bases each). Germline CDR1 is MNHEY and CDR2 is SVGAGI. CDR3 length: 14 residues. The ends were cut back, 7 bases at V and 4 bases at J, with 17 bases in the middle. The CDR3 sequence is CASIKRGAIYEQYF. Here the CDR3 DNA reads TGTGCCAGCATCAAGCGAGGGGCGATTTACGAGCAGTACTTC.

The CDR3 nucleotides are TGTGCCAGCAGTTACGGGCCGAACACTGAAGCTTTCTTT. Residues: CASSYGPNTEAFF. The V gene is TRBV6-5, the J gene TRBJ1-1; D is ambiguous. Germline assignment: CDR1 MNHEY and CDR2 SVGAGI. V lost 2 bases to trimming and J lost 1 base, with 5 bases between them. The CDR3 runs 13 residues.

The chain uses TRBV9 and TRBJ2-1; D ambiguous. V was shortened by 1 base and J by 7 bases, with 6 bases between the two germline ends. The length of the CDR3 is 12 residues. Germline assignment: CDR1 SGDLS and CDR2 YYNGEE. CDR3 DNA sequence: TGTGCCAGCAGCGTATTTGGGAATGAGCAGTTCTTC. Amino acids: CASSVFGNEQFF.

The chain has TRBV28 and TRBJ1-5, with D possibly being TRBD1 (6 bases). V gave up 4 bases and J gave up 2 bases, with 9 bases separating them. Per germline, CDR1 MDHEN and CDR2 SYDVKM. The CDR3 contains 14 residues. The CDR3 loop is CASSSDSGNQPQHF. In DNA, the CDR3 is TGTGCCAGCAGTTCGGACAGTGGCAATCAGCCCCAGCATTTT.

V usage is TRBV25-1 and J usage is TRBJ1-1, with D maybe TRBD1 (6 bases). The CDR3 spans 14 residues. Germline CDR1 reads MGHDK; CDR2 reads SYGVNS. Trimming removed 2 bases from V and 6 bases from J, with 13 bases in between. This chain's CDR3 is CASSERGGTAEAFF. The DNA for the CDR3 is TGTGCCAGCAGTGAAAGGGGGGGGACCGCTGAAGCTTTCTTT.

J is TRBJ2-7 and V is TRBV5-4; 8 bases align to TRBD2. The trim removed 4 bases at V and 3 bases at J, leaving 9 bases unmatched. In germline, CDR1 is SGHNT, CDR2 YYREEE (reference sequence). The CDR3 extends over 15 amino acids. In DNA form, the CDR3 reads TGTGCCAGCAGCCCGGTCGGGGGGGCGGGCTACGAGCAGTACTTC. Encoded protein: CASSPVGGAGYEQYF.

This chain joins TRBV6-5 and TRBJ1-1, with a possible D match to TRBD1 (5 bases). Trimming took off 5 bases at V and 0 bases at J, with 10 bases between the two ends. CDR1 MNHEY and CDR2 SVGAGI come from the germline V gene. The CDR3 sequence is 14 residues long. The CDR3 nucleotides are TGTGCCAGCAGTCCTCTGGGGGTGAACACTGAAGCTTTCTTT. Translating gives CASSPLGVNTEAFF.

This chain connects TRBV4-1 to TRBJ2-7; 8 bases map to TRBD1. Germline V CDR1 and CDR2: MGHRA, YSYEKL. The CDR3 totals 15 residues. With V trimmed by 1 base and J by 4 bases, 6 bases remained unmatched. The CDR3 is CASSQVGRGQYEQYF. The CDR3, as DNA: TGCGCCAGCAGCCAAGTGGGCAGGGGGCAATACGAGCAGTACTTC.

The V gene is TRBV4-1, the J gene TRBJ1-6; the D is unclear. The germline CDR1 and CDR2 sequences are MGHRA and YSYEKL. Trimming took 0 bases from V and 3 from J, leaving 12 bases between them. CDR3 length equals 17 residues. CDR3 loop: CASSQDGPNFYNSPLHF. CDR3 DNA sequence: TGCGCCAGCAGCCAAGATGGTCCAAACTTCTATAATTCACCCCTCCACTTT.

The chain carries TRBV29-1 and TRBJ2-6; TRBD1 might be the D (6 bases). V gave up 4 bases and J gave up 4 bases, with 17 bases separating them. Germline V CDR1 and CDR2: SQVTM, ANQGSEA. The CDR3 length is 16 residues. The CDR3 region has the DNA TGCAGCGTTGCCATTCGTGCAGGGGACGGGGCCAACGTCCTGACTTTC. This translates into CSVAIRAGDGANVLTF.

J is TRBJ1-4 and V is TRBV28, with D perhaps matching TRBD1 (6 bases). CDR1 is MDHEN, CDR2 SYDVKM, per germline. This CDR3 contains 14 residues. V lost 5 bases to trimming and J lost 0 bases, with 7 bases between them. CDR3: CASSRTATNEKLFF. The DNA for the CDR3 is TGTGCCAGCAGTAGGACAGCAACTAATGAAAAACTGTTTTTT.